Listed below are T cell receptor beta chains from one sample, sequenced in a study of blood T cell repertoires in COVID-19. The data were produced by immunoSEQ multiplex PCR, yet TCRdb's version contains in-frame clones alone and is incomplete. Here the sample spans about 150,000 clones, approximately 92% being singletons. Sequencing was performed on peripheral blood. These TCRs come from a woman aged 55-69 years with active COVID-19. CDR3s include the opening cysteine and the closing phenylalanine or tryptophan. Each record gives: D gene, V gene, J gene, clone size, CDR3 DNA, CDR3 protein. D genes are given only for firm matches. A row's size may be missing; if present it is once, few, many or a size class.

>NA|TRBV4-3|TRBJ2-7|NA
TGCGCCAGCAGCCAAGTCCTACTAGACGAGCAGTACTTC
CASSQVLLDEQYF
>TRBD1|TRBV18|TRBJ1-1|few
TGTGCCAGCTCACTACAGGGGGCTGGGACTAGGACTGAAGCTTTCTTT
CASSLQGAGTRTEAFF
>NA|TRBV7-9|TRBJ1-2|NA
TGTGCCAGCAGCTTAGCCCAGGGCGATGGCTACACCTTC
CASSLAQGDGYTF
>NA|TRBV28|TRBJ1-2|NA
TGTGCCAGCAGTCCGGGTGCGAGAAACTATGGCTACACCTTC
CASSPGARNYGYTF
>NA|TRBV19|TRBJ2-3|NA
TGTGCCAGTAGAAAGGAGGCGGGCACAGATACGCAGTATTTT
CASRKEAGTDTQYF
>TRBD1|TRBV28|TRBJ2-5|few
TGTGCCAGCAGTTCCGCCGGGACAGCGGAAGAGACCCAGTACTTC
CASSSAGTAEETQYF
>NA|TRBV4-1|TRBJ2-4|NA
TGCGCCAGCAGCCCCCTGGGGGGAGGAGGCAAAAACATTCAGTACTTC
CASSPLGGGGKNIQYF
>TRBD2|TRBV7-3|TRBJ2-2|NA
TGTGCCAGCAGCTCGGGACTAGCGGGAGGGGAGCTGTTTTTT
CASSSGLAGGELFF
>NA|TRBV6-5|TRBJ2-5|NA
TGTGCCAGCAGTCGAACAGGTGTTACTCAAGAGACCCAGTACTTC
CASSRTGVTQETQYF
>TRBD1|TRBV28|TRBJ1-5|NA
TGTGCCAGCAGTTTAGGGGACAGGGTTCATCAGCCCCAGCATTTT
CASSLGDRVHQPQHF
>NA|TRBV20-1|TRBJ2-7|NA
TGCAGTGCTCTAGGGGCGGGAGAGCAGTACTTC
CSALGAGEQYF
>TRBD2|TRBV4-2|TRBJ2-7|NA
TGTGCCAGCAGCCAAGCTGGGGCTAGCGGGAGGCGTTCCTACGAGCAGTACTTC
CASSQAGASGRRSYEQYF
>TRBD1|TRBV28|TRBJ2-7|NA
TGTGCCAGCAGTCCCTCAGGGGGGACAGGGCATTCTTTCTCCTACGAGCAGTACTTC
CASSPSGGTGHSFSYEQYF
>TRBD1|TRBV18|TRBJ1-2|NA
TGTGCCAGCTCCCACGGGACAGTCGGCAACTATGGCTACACCTTC
CASSHGTVGNYGYTF
>TRBD2|TRBV27|TRBJ2-1|NA
TGTGCCAGCAGTTTTCTTTTTTCCAGCGGGACCCCTGTATACAATGAGCAGTTCTTC
CASSFLFSSGTPVYNEQFF
>TRBD1|TRBV19|TRBJ1-5|few
TGTGCCAGTAGCGGGACAGTCAATCAGCCCCAGCATTTT
CASSGTVNQPQHF
>NA|TRBV5-5|TRBJ2-1|once
TGTGCCAGCAGCTTGTACTTGAGCTCCTACAATGAGCAGTTCTTC
CASSLYLSSYNEQFF
>NA|TRBV7-2|TRBJ1-6|NA
TGTGCCAGCAGCTTAGGAGCGGCAAATAATTCACCCCTCCACTTT
CASSLGAANNSPLHF
>TRBD1|TRBV5-1|TRBJ2-2|NA
TGCGCCAGCAGCTGGGGACAGCCGAGAGGAAGAACCGGGGAGCTGTTTTTT
CASSWGQPRGRTGELFF
>NA|TRBV4-2|TRBJ2-7|NA
TGTGCCAGCAGCCAAGATGCGGTGCAGTACTTC
CASSQDAVQYF
>NA|TRBV4-3|TRBJ2-2|NA
TGCGCCAGCAGCCAAGATTTAAATAGCGGCACCGGGGAGCTGTTTTTT
CASSQDLNSGTGELFF
>TRBD2|TRBV4-3|TRBJ2-1|NA
TGCGCCAGCAGCCAAGATTCTAGCGGGAGCTCCTACAATGAGCAGTTCTTC
CASSQDSSGSSYNEQFF
>TRBD2|TRBV9|TRBJ2-1|NA
TGTGCCAGCAGCGTAGGGCTAGCGGGAGGAAGCTACAATGAGCAGTTCTTC
CASSVGLAGGSYNEQFF
>TRBD1|TRBV7-8|TRBJ2-7|NA
TGTGCCAGCAGCTTAGAGCACGGGGGCTACACAGGGGGTCTACTATACGAGCAGTACTTC
CASSLEHGGYTGGLLYEQYF
>NA|TRBV7-2|TRBJ1-2|NA
TGTGCCAGCAGCGAGCGTTCGACCCCTAACTATGGCTACACCTTC
CASSERSTPNYGYTF
>TRBD1|TRBV4-1|TRBJ2-6|NA
TGCGCCAGCAGCCCGGGGGCAGGGGGCGCGAGGGGGGCCAACGTCCTGACTTTC
CASSPGAGGARGANVLTF
>NA|TRBV6-5|TRBJ2-2|once
TGTGCCAGCGTCCAGGGTGGGGAGCTGTTTTTT
CASVQGGELFF
>TRBD1|TRBV18|TRBJ2-3|NA
TGTGCCAGCTCACGTTGGACAGGGGACACAGATACGCAGTATTTT
CASSRWTGDTDTQYF
>NA|TRBV21-1|TRBJ2-7|NA
TGTGCCAGCAGCAAAGCCGCGGGCAGGAAAGGGTGCGAGCAGTACTTC
CASSKAAGRKGCEQYF
>NA|TRBV4-1|TRBJ2-7|once
TGCGCCAGCAGCCAAGCCATTACAGGGTGGGAGCAGTACTTC
CASSQAITGWEQYF
>NA|TRBV7-2|TRBJ2-3|once
TGTGCCAGCAGTCCGGGACTCAACACAGATACGCAGTATTTT
CASSPGLNTDTQYF
>NA|TRBV3-1/TRBV3-2|TRBJ2-3|once
TGTGCCAGCAGCCAAGGTTCCGCCACGACTAGCACAGATACGCAGTATTTT
CASSQGSATTSTDTQYF
>NA|TRBV18|TRBJ1-1|once
TGTGCCAGCTCACCAGGCCAGAGCGACACTGAAGCTTTCTTT
CASSPGQSDTEAFF
>NA|TRBV5-4|TRBJ2-7|NA
TGTGCCAGCAGCTTGGACGGGAGCCTATACGAGCAGTACTTC
CASSLDGSLYEQYF
>NA|TRBV6-5|TRBJ2-7|NA
TGTGCCAGCAGACAGGGAAGAGAAGAGCAGTACTTC
CASRQGREEQYF
>TRBD1|TRBV30|TRBJ1-2|NA
TGTGCCTGGACTCGCGGGACAGGGGGAAACTATGGCTACACCTTC
CAWTRGTGGNYGYTF
>NA|TRBV9|TRBJ1-1|NA
TGTGCCAGCAGCGCGGAGGGATTGAACACTGAAGCTTTCTTT
CASSAEGLNTEAFF
>NA|TRBV28|TRBJ1-6|NA
TGTGCCAGCAGTTTTTGGCAGGGCGTCGATTCACCCCTCCACTTT
CASSFWQGVDSPLHF
>NA|TRBV6-6|TRBJ2-3|once
TGTGCCAGCGTACTACCGGGTGGGAGCACAGATACGCAGTATTTT
CASVLPGGSTDTQYF
>TRBD2|TRBV7-2|TRBJ2-7|NA
TGTGCCAGCAGCCCATATAGCGGGAGTGCCAACGAGCAGTACTTC
CASSPYSGSANEQYF
>NA|TRBV28|TRBJ1-3|NA
TGTGCCAGCAGTCGGTCCTCTGGAAACACCATATATTTT
CASSRSSGNTIYF
>NA|TRBV9|TRBJ2-7|once
TGTGCCAGCAGCGTAGGGGCGGGTGTTACCTACGAGCAGTACTTC
CASSVGAGVTYEQYF
>NA|TRBV11-2|TRBJ1-1|NA
TGTGCCAGCACCACACACTACCGGTTGAACACTGAAGCTTTCTTT
CASTTHYRLNTEAFF
>NA|TRBV19|TRBJ2-1|NA
TGTGCCAGTAATGAGGGACTTGGGGTGCAGTTCTTC
CASNEGLGVQFF
>TRBD1|TRBV9|TRBJ1-6|NA
TGTGCCAGCTCAACAGGGGACGGCTATAATTCACCCCTCCACTTT
CASSTGDGYNSPLHF
>TRBD2|TRBV9|TRBJ2-7|NA
TGTGCCAGCAGCGTAGGTAGCGGGAGGTGGTACGAGCAGTACTTC
CASSVGSGRWYEQYF
>NA|TRBV19|TRBJ1-3|NA
TGTGCCAGTAGTATTTATTCGGGTGGAAACACCATATATTTT
CASSIYSGGNTIYF
>TRBD2|TRBV7-2|TRBJ2-5|NA
TGTGCCAGCAGCCCACTAGCGGGAGGGGGTCAAGAGACCCAGTACTTC
CASSPLAGGGQETQYF
>NA|TRBV7-9|TRBJ2-1|NA
TGTGCCAGCAGCCCACAGCCCGGGAGCTCCTACAATGAGCAGTTCTTC
CASSPQPGSSYNEQFF
>NA|TRBV5-6|TRBJ1-6|NA
TGTGCCAGCAGCTTGGTGTCAGGGGCATCACCCCTCCACTTT
CASSLVSGASPLHF
>TRBD1|TRBV15|TRBJ1-3|NA
TGTGCCACCAGCAGGGGTGACAGGGCTTCTGGAAACACCATATATTTT
CATSRGDRASGNTIYF
>TRBD1|TRBV28|TRBJ1-5|NA
TGTGCCAGCAGGACAGGGGGCGGAAGTCGGCCCCAGCATTTT
CASRTGGGSRPQHF
>NA|TRBV28|TRBJ1-5|few
TGTGCCAGCATTCGTCGCCCTAATAGCAATCAGCCCCAGCATTTT
CASIRRPNSNQPQHF